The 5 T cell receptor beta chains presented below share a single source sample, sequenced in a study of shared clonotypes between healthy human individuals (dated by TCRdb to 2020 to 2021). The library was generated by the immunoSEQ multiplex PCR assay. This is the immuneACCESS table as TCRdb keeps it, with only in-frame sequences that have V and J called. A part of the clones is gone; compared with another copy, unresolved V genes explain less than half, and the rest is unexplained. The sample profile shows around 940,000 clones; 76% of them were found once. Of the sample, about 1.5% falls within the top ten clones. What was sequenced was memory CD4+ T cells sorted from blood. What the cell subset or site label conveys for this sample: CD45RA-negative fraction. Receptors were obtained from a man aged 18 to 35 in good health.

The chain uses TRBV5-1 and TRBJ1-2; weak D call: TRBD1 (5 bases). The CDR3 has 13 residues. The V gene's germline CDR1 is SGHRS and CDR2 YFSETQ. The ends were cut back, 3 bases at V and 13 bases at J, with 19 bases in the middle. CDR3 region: CASSWGGEGPGTF. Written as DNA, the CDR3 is TGCGCCAGCAGCTGGGGGGGAGAGGGCCCCGGCACCTTC.

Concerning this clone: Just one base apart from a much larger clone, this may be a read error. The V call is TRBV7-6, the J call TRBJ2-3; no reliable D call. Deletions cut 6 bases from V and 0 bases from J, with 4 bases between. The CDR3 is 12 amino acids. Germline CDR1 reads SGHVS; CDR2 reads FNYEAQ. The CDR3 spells CASSYSTDTQYF. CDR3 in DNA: TGTGCCAGCAGTTACAGCACAGATACGCAGTATTTT.

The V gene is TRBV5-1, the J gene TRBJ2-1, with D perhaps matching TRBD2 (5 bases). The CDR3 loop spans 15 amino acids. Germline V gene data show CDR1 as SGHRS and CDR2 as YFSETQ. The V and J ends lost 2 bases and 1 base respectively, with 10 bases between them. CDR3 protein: CASSFGSGSYNEQFF. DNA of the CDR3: TGCGCCAGCAGCTTTGGGTCGGGGTCCTACAATGAGCAGTTCTTC.

The CDR3: CASSPGDNQPQHF. The CDR3 DNA reads as TGTGCCAGCAGCCCTGGGGACAATCAGCCCCAGCATTTT. This chain joins TRBV2 and TRBJ1-5; D is ambiguous. This CDR3 is 13 amino acids long. Germline loops: CDR1 SNHLY, CDR2 FYNNEI. The V end was cut by 6 bases, the J end by 3 bases, with 9 bases between.

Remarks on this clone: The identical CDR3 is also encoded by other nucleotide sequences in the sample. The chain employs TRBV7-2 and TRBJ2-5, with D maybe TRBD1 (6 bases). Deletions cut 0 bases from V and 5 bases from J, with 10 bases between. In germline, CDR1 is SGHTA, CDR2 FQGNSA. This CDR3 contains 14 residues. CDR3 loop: CASSLAGAGETQYF. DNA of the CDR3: TGTGCCAGCAGCTTAGCGGGGGCTGGGGAGACCCAGTACTTC.